The entry below describes one TCR beta chain. V lost 4 bases and J 2 bases, leaving 9 bases between the germline ends. The CDR3 is made up of 14 amino acids. Germline assignment: CDR1 SEHNR and CDR2 FQNEAQ (reference sequence). The data were obtained in a study of blood T cell repertoires in COVID-19. The wider study: Samples came from the United States, Italy and Spain, spanning acute and convalescent COVID-19. Sources were T cells, B-cell-depleted T cells, or PBMCs; the material itself was cDNA or gDNA.

Authors' analysis steps: Estimated nucleated cell counts came from reference gene primer amplification. Some clones are missing from TCRdb's copy, which holds only in-frame ones; the method was immunoSEQ multiplex PCR. That table is the source of V, J and clone size, and D and trimming were worked out from the DNA. The sample has 24,000 or so clones, 88% seen once. This clonotype originated in a man aged 70 or older in a cohort sampled during active COVID-19. This sequence joins TRBV7-9 and TRBJ1-3, with D hard to call. Sequencing input: peripheral blood. CDR3 in DNA: TGTGCCAGCAGCTCCCTATCCCCTGGAAACACCATATATTTT. This codes for CASSSLSPGNTIYF.